A single sample gave rise to the 3 T cell receptor beta chains below, sequenced in a study of PD-L1 blockade in urothelial cancer (dated by TCRdb to about 2017). The time point label corresponds to: pretreatment peripheral blood. Libraries were made using the immunoSEQ multiplex PCR assay. Here the immuneACCESS table is served through TCRdb, limited to in-frame sequences with V and J called. Missing clones are a known gap in these copies; in checked studies unresolved V genes cover under half, and the rest lacks a known reason. The sample table contains tens of thousands of clones; only one count was recorded for around 86% of them. The ten most abundant clones make up about 15% of the sample. This specimen was PBMCs, taken around atezolizumab (anti-PD-L1) treatment. These receptors were collected from a man between 65 and 85 years old with urothelial cancer.

The chain employs TRBV5-4 and TRBJ2-1, with unresolved D. Germline CDR1 and CDR2: SGHNT and YYREEE (reference sequence). The CDR3 is made up of 13 amino acids. The V end was cut by 4 bases, the J end by 4 bases, with 9 bases between. The CDR3 nucleotides are TGTGCCAGCAGCCTCGACTTGTACAATGAGCAGTTCTTC. Its protein product is CASSLDLYNEQFF. The full variable domain, with the rest looked up from reference TRBV5-4 and TRBJ2-1, is ETGVTQSPTHLIKTRGQQVTLRCSSQSGHNTVSWYQQALGQGPQFIFQYYREEENGRGNFPPRFSGLQFPNYSSELNVNALELDDSALYLCASSLDLYNEQFFGPGTRLTVL.

CDR3 region: CASSRRLAGARYNEQFF. The CDR3 DNA follows: TGTGCCAGCAGCCGACGACTAGCGGGAGCCCGCTACAATGAGCAGTTCTTC. The chain uses TRBV28 and TRBJ2-1, with 12 nucleotides matching TRBD2. CDR1 MDHEN and CDR2 SYDVKM come from the germline V gene. V shed 6 bases and J 3 bases; nucleotides not matched to a gene: 9. The CDR3 is 17 residues long.

This CDR3 reads CASSLSGSEYNEQFF. The CDR3 DNA follows: TGTGCCAGCAGCTTGAGCGGCTCCGAGTACAATGAGCAGTTCTTC. The chain combines TRBV7-3 with TRBJ2-1; D possibly corresponds to TRBD2 (5 bases). The CDR3 totals 15 residues. The V gene lost 3 bases and the J gene lost 4 bases, with 13 bases spanning the gap. From germline, CDR1 is SGHTA and CDR2 FQGTGA.